This T cell receptor (beta chain) was identified in a study of monozygotic twins with inflammatory bowel disease. TCRdb reprocessed the 5' RACE reads, keeping one entry per CDR3 protein, no DNA. The sample data list around 140,000 distinct CDR3 sequences. This CDR3 is 13 amino acids long. This TCR was sampled from a human donor with ulcerative colitis or Crohn's disease, or a healthy co-twin of an affected twin (not recorded which). The rearrangement joins TRBV12-3 or TRBV12-4 to TRBJ1-2. Sequenced material: blood. This CDR3 reads CASSLVGSTGYTF.